This passage covers 25 T cell receptor beta chains from one sample sequenced in a study of glioma-infiltrating T cells after dendritic cell vaccination. Produced via immunoSEQ multiplex PCR; TCRdb's table is partial and in-frame only. This repertoire shows roughly 82,000 clones, 70% to 90% found once; its top ten account for more than 3%. Source: blood, taken before dendritic cell vaccination. Every receptor here comes from a human donor with glioblastoma.

This clone was seen a single time. The rearrangement joins TRBV11-2 to TRBJ2-5, with D uncertain. The CDR3 covers 11 residues. CDR1 and CDR2 (germline): SGHAT, FQNNGV. Deletions cut 5 bases from V and 3 bases from J, with 4 bases between. The CDR3 region is CASSLKETQYF. The CDR3 coding sequence is TGTGCCAGCAGCCTAAAAGAGACCCAGTACTTC. The whole variable domain, remainder taken from reference TRBV11-2 and TRBJ2-5, is EAGVAQSPRYKIIEKRQSVAFWCNPISGHATLYWYQQILGQGPKLLIQFQNNGVVDDSQLPKDRFSAERLKGVDSTLKIQPAKLEDSAVYLCASSLKETQYFGPGTRLLVL.

This clone was seen once. The gene calls are TRBV18 and TRBJ1-3; perhaps TRBD1 as D (6 bases). Germline loops: CDR1 KGHSH, CDR2 LQKENI. The CDR3 is 14 amino acids. V was shortened by 3 bases and J by 3 bases, with 9 bases between the two germline ends. The CDR3 nucleotides read TGTGCCAGCTCACCTACAGGGATTGGAAACACCATATATTTT. Encoded protein: CASSPTGIGNTIYF.

The J gene is TRBJ2-2, the V gene TRBV7-9; tentative D call: TRBD1 (6 bases). This CDR3 is built from 12 residues. Germline V gene lookup returns CDR1 SEHNR and CDR2 FQNEAQ (reference sequence). CDR3 coding DNA: TGTGGTACAGGGATGAACACCGGGGAGCTGTTTTTT. Its translation is CGTGMNTGELFF.

This chain joins TRBV7-6 and TRBJ1-6; D might be TRBD1 (6 bases). Germline V gene sequence: CDR1 SGHVS, CDR2 FNYEAQ. The germline V and J ends were trimmed by 5 bases and 7 bases, with 12 bases remaining between them. This CDR3 contains 14 residues. The CDR3 here is CASSQTGPNSPLHF. CDR3 bases: TGTGCCAGCAGCCAGACAGGACCGAATTCACCCCTCCACTTT. Looking up the rest from reference TRBV7-6 and TRBJ1-6 gives the full variable domain: GAGVSQSPRYKVTKRGQDVALRCDPISGHVSLYWYRQALGQGPEFLTYFNYEAQQDKSGLPNDRFSAERPEGSISTLTIQRTEQRDSAMYRCASSQTGPNSPLHFGNGTRLTVT.

This clone was seen just once. The chain is built from TRBV7-9 and TRBJ1-1; 7 nucleotides align to TRBD1. Germline V gene data show CDR1 as SEHNR and CDR2 as FQNEAQ (reference sequence). CDR3 length: 13 amino acids. After removal of 7 bases from V and 2 bases from J, the junction contained 4 bases not matched to a gene. CDR3 in DNA: TGTGCCAGCATGACAGGGAGAAACACTGAAGCTTTCTTT. Translated: CASMTGRNTEAFF.

The chain couples TRBV30 to TRBJ1-5; 8 positions agree with TRBD1. The V gene's germline CDR1 is GTSNPN and CDR2 SVGIG (reference sequence). Losses at the gene ends were 3 bases for V and 7 bases for J; bases not matched to a gene: 5. The CDR3 totals 13 residues. For the CDR3, the DNA is TGTGCCTGGAGCCAGGGGGCAGGGCAGCCCCAGCATTTT. This translates into CAWSQGAGQPQHF.

The chain combines TRBV19 with TRBJ1-5; D gene uncertain. With 7 bases removed from V and 3 bases from J, the gap between germline ends came to 13 bases. The CDR3 runs 14 residues. Germline CDR1 reads LNHDA; CDR2 reads SQIVND (reference sequence). The CDR3 loop reads CASTPYTANQPQHF. The CDR3 bases are TGTGCCAGTACCCCATACACCGCCAATCAGCCCCAGCATTTT.

For the CDR3, the DNA is TGTGCCTGGAGTTCCCGGGACAGATACACCGGGGAGCTGTTTTTT. Its translation: CAWSSRDRYTGELFF. The chain joins TRBV30 to TRBJ2-2, with 7 bases aligning to TRBD1. V trimming: 2 bases; J trimming: 3 bases; junction bases outside the gene matches: 6. This CDR3 is 15 amino acids long. CDR1 is GTSNPN, CDR2 SVGIG, per germline (reference sequence).

The rearrangement uses TRBV6-1 and TRBJ1-2; D unresolved. V lost 1 base, J lost 4 bases, and 16 bases lay in between. The germline CDR1 and CDR2 sequences are MNHNS and SASEGT. This CDR3 is 16 amino acids long. Here the CDR3 reads CASSEDSLLVLYGYTF. CDR3 nucleotides: TGTGCCAGCAGTGAAGACAGCCTACTCGTTCTCTATGGCTACACCTTC.

CDR3 sequence reads: CASSPRQGNYGNTIYF. CDR3 nucleotides: TGTGCCAGCAGCCCAAGACAGGGGAACTATGGAAACACCATATATTTT. The genes are TRBV11-3 and TRBJ1-3; 8 bases line up with TRBD1. Germline V gene data show CDR1 as SGHNT and CDR2 as YENEEA. V was clipped by 5 bases and J by 3 bases; unmatched bases: 9. The CDR3 consists of 16 residues.

This clone appeared once. The genes are TRBV25-1 and TRBJ2-3; TRBD2 might be the D (5 bases). The CDR3 is 14 residues long. Trimming cost V 6 bases and J 6 bases, with 16 bases left between them. CDR1 and CDR2 from the germline V gene are MGHDK and SYGVNS. CDR3 in amino acids: CASSSILVADTQYF. As DNA, the CDR3 is TGTGCCAGCAGCTCAATACTAGTGGCGGATACGCAGTATTTT.

The V gene is TRBV6-1, the J gene TRBJ2-7; D is perhaps TRBD1 (5 bases). The CDR3 length is 15 residues. V dropped 5 bases and J dropped 3 bases, with 17 bases sitting between them. Germline-derived CDR1 and CDR2 are MNHNS and SASEGT. The CDR3 sequence is CASSPQQGYNYEQYF. DNA for the CDR3: TGTGCCAGCAGTCCCCAGCAGGGTTATAACTACGAGCAGTACTTC.

This sequence joins TRBV2 and TRBJ2-3; TRBD2 aligns across 11 bases. Trimming removed 5 bases from V and 3 bases from J; junction bases left unmatched: 4. In germline, CDR1 is SNHLY, CDR2 FYNNEI. The CDR3 has 15 amino acids. CDR3 in amino acids: CASSILAGATDTQYF. CDR3 nucleotide sequence: TGTGCCAGCAGTATACTAGCGGGAGCTACAGATACGCAGTATTTT.

V gene TRBV6-7 combines with J gene TRBJ1-2; 9 bases are a match to TRBD1. TRBV6-7 is an ORF; its function is uncertain. CDR3 length equals 16 residues. V shed 6 bases and J 7 bases; nucleotides not matched to a gene: 15. In DNA form, the CDR3 reads TGTGCCAGCAGCCAAGACCGGGACAGGGTAAGTAGTGGCTACACCTTC. Protein product: CASSQDRDRVSSGYTF.

This clone appeared a few times. The chain combines TRBV2 with TRBJ1-3; D is ambiguous. This CDR3 is built from 14 residues. Germline CDR1 is SNHLY and CDR2 is FYNNEI. Deletions cut 6 bases from V and 4 bases from J, with 13 bases between. In nucleotides, the CDR3 is TGTGCCAGCAGCCCAGACATTGCCGGAAACACCATATATTTT. Its protein is CASSPDIAGNTIYF. The full variable domain, with the rest looked up from reference TRBV2 and TRBJ1-3, is EPEVTQTPSHQVTQMGQEVILRCVPISNHLYFYWYRQILGQKVEFLVSFYNNEISEKSEIFDDQFSVERPDGSNFTLKIRSTKLEDSAMYFCASSPDIAGNTIYFGEGSWLTVV.

There are a few counts of this clone. V usage is TRBV19 and J usage is TRBJ2-2; D may be TRBD2 (6 bases). The V gene's germline CDR1 is LNHDA and CDR2 SQIVND (reference sequence). Trimming took off 3 bases at V and 8 bases at J, with 16 bases between the two ends. The CDR3 runs to 15 residues. The CDR3 loop reads CASSIVSGNPGELFF. CDR3 bases: TGTGCCAGTAGTATCGTTAGCGGTAACCCAGGGGAGCTGTTTTTT. The full variable domain, completed using reference TRBV19 and TRBJ2-2, is DGGITQSPKYLFRKEGQNVTLSCEQNLNHDAMYWYRQDPGQGLRLIYYSQIVNDFQKGDIAEGYSVSREKKESFPLTVTSAQKNPTAFYLCASSIVSGNPGELFFGEGSRLTVL.

The V gene is TRBV20-1, the J gene TRBJ2-3; D is unclear. The germline CDR1 and CDR2 sequences are DFQATT and SNEGSKA (reference sequence). The V gene lost 2 bases and the J gene lost 5 bases, with 5 bases spanning the gap. This CDR3 is 11 amino acids long. The CDR3: CSARLRDTQYF. The CDR3 DNA is TGCAGTGCTAGACTTAGAGATACGCAGTATTTT.

Only a few counts were recorded for this clone. This chain uses TRBV18 with TRBJ1-1, with a weak D call TRBD1 (6 bases). Germline CDR1 reads KGHSH; CDR2 reads LQKENI. This CDR3 has 16 residues. V lost 3 bases and J lost 0, with 14 bases in between. The CDR3 nucleotides read TGTGCCAGCTCACCGAAGACGGACAGCCTGAACACTGAAGCTTTCTTT. It encodes CASSPKTDSLNTEAFF. Drawing the rest from reference TRBV18 and TRBJ1-1, the complete variable domain is NAGVMQNPRHLVRRRGQEARLRCSPMKGHSHVYWYRQLPEEGLKFMVYLQKENIIDESGMPKERFSAEFPKEGPSILRIQQVVRGDSAAYFCASSPKTDSLNTEAFFGQGTRLTVV.

The chain links TRBV6-5 to TRBJ1-1; D is uncertain. The CDR3 runs 14 residues. Germline V gives CDR1 MNHEY, CDR2 SVGAGI. Trimming removed 1 base at V and 0 bases at J, with 6 bases between. CDR3 amino acids: CASSYFQMNTEAFF. CDR3 nucleotides: TGTGCCAGCAGTTACTTTCAGATGAACACTGAAGCTTTCTTT.

This chain connects TRBV5-4 to TRBJ2-7; 7 positions agree with TRBD2. The V segment lost 3 bases and the J segment 2 bases; nucleotides outside the gene matches: 5. The V gene's germline CDR1 is SGHNT and CDR2 YYREEE (reference sequence). The CDR3 is made up of 14 amino acids. The CDR3 is CASSSGTIPYEQYF. As DNA, the CDR3 is TGTGCCAGCAGCTCAGGGACTATCCCCTACGAGCAGTACTTC.

J is TRBJ2-3 and V is TRBV6-9, with TRBD2 identical over 9 bases. This CDR3 has 19 residues. V lost 7 bases, J lost 6 bases, and 23 bases stayed unmatched. The V gene's germline CDR1 is MNHGY and CDR2 SVAAGI. The CDR3 spells CASTLTPCAGGPGGDTQYF. The CDR3 nucleotides are TGTGCCAGCACTCTCACCCCGTGTGCGGGGGGGCCGGGTGGGGATACGCAGTATTTT.

The J gene is TRBJ2-1, the V gene TRBV18, with TRBD2 matching 7 bases. V gave up 2 bases and J gave up 0 bases; unmatched junction bases: 7. The CDR3 loop spans 17 amino acids. Germline V CDR1 and CDR2: KGHSH, LQKENI. CDR3 protein: CASSPTLAVSSYNEQFF. DNA for the CDR3: TGTGCCAGCTCACCAACCCTAGCGGTGAGCTCCTACAATGAGCAGTTCTTC. Based on the CDR3 plus reference TRBV18 and TRBJ2-1, the full variable domain is NAGVMQNPRHLVRRRGQEARLRCSPMKGHSHVYWYRQLPEEGLKFMVYLQKENIIDESGMPKERFSAEFPKEGPSILRIQQVVRGDSAAYFCASSPTLAVSSYNEQFFGPGTRLTVL.

The rearrangement joins TRBV11-2 to TRBJ1-1; D perhaps matches TRBD1 (5 bases). This CDR3 has 13 amino acids. Germline V gene lookup returns CDR1 SGHAT and CDR2 FQNNGV. Deletions cut 3 bases from V and 1 base from J, with 6 bases between. This CDR3 reads CASSFQGNTEAFF. The CDR3 region has the DNA TGTGCCAGCAGCTTTCAGGGGAACACTGAAGCTTTCTTT.

This chain connects TRBV10-3 to TRBJ2-1, with 12 nucleotides matching TRBD2. The CDR3 sequence is 14 residues long. V was clipped by 11 bases and J by 5 bases; unmatched bases: 7. Germline assignment: CDR1 ENHRY and CDR2 SYGVKD. In DNA, the CDR3 is TGTGCCGCCAGGACTAGCGGGGAGAACAATGAGCAGTTCTTC. Translation: CAARTSGENNEQFF.

The chain carries TRBV25-1 and TRBJ1-2; D is perhaps TRBD1 (6 bases). The CDR3 spans 13 residues. Germline V CDR1 and CDR2: MGHDK, SYGVNS. V shed 6 bases and J shed 8 bases, with 16 bases lying between them. This chain's CDR3 is CASREQGGGGYTF. CDR3 in DNA: TGTGCCAGCAGGGAACAGGGCGGCGGCGGCTACACCTTC.